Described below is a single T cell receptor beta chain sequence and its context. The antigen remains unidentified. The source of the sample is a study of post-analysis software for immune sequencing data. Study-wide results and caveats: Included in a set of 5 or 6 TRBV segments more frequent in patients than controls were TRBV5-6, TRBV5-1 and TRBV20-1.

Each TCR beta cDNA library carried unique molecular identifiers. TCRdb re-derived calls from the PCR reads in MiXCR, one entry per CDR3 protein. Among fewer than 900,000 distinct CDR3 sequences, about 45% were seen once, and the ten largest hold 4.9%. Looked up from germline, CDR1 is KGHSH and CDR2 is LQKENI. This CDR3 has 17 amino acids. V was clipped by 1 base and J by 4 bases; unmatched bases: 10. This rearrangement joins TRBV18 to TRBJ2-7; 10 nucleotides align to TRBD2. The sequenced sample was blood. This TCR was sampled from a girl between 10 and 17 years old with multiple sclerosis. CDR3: CASSPRFTSGERYEQYF. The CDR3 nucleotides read TGTGCCAGCTCACCACGGTTTACTAGCGGGGAACGTTACGAGCAGTACTTC. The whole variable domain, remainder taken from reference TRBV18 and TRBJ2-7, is NAGVMQNPRHLVRRRGQEARLRCSPMKGHSHVYWYRQLPEEGLKFMVYLQKENIIDESGMPKERFSAEFPKEGPSILRIQQVVRGDSAAYFCASSPRFTSGERYEQYFGPGTRLTVT.